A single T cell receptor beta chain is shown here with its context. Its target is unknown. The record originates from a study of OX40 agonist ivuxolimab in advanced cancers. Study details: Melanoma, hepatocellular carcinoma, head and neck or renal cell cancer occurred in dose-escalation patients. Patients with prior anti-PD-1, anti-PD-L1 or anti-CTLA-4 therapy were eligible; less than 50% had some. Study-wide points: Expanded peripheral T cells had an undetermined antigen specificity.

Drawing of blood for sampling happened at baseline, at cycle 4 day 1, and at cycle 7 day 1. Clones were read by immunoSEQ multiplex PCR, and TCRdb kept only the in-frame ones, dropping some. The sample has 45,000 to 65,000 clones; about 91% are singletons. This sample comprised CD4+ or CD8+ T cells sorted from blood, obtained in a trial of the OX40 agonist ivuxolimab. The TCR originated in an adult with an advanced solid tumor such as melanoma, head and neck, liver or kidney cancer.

The CDR3 protein is CASSQVRINTEAFF. The CDR3 nucleotides read TGCGCCAGCAGCCAAGTTAGGATTAACACTGAAGCTTTCTTT. J is TRBJ1-1 and V is TRBV4-1; D remains unclear. Trimming stripped 1 base from V and 2 bases from J, with 8 bases between. There are 14 residues in the CDR3. CDR1 and CDR2 (germline): MGHRA, YSYEKL.